This TCR beta chain was documented in a study of tumor-infiltrating lymphocytes in primary liver carcinoma. Looking at the study overall: Resecting the tumor surgically was how the patients' primary liver carcinoma was treated. Study results and caveats: Because the samples were bulk unsorted, the study did not compare CD4+ and CD8+ repertoires. Blood fell significantly below tumors in its top-250-clone fraction (p = 0.039).

Concerning this clonotype itself: Its antigen is currently unknown. Germline is not matched at one junction end, which may reflect a read error.

The CDR3 is made up of 17 amino acids. Germline-derived CDR1 and CDR2 are MNHEY and SVGEGT. cDNA specific to TCR beta was made from 500 ng of total RNA, with a constant-region primer employed for priming. For TCR beta, libraries were produced by three nested multiplex PCR rounds using slightly modified ARM-PCR. TRBV1-TRBV30 forward primers paired with a C-beta reverse primer were used in the first two PCR rounds, which ran about 11 cycles each. MiXCR was run by TCRdb on the multiplex PCR reads, yielding one entry per CDR3 protein. The profile shows 310,000 or so distinct CDR3 sequences, 45% to 70% of them singletons. Germline DNA was extracted alongside blood RNA, which was obtained from unsorted whole blood.

The rearrangement joins TRBV6-2 or TRBV6-3 to TRBJ2-3, with 12 bases that match TRBD2. The origin of this receptor is a woman in her twenties or thirties with primary liver carcinoma and hepatitis B virus infection. The specimen sequenced was peripheral blood. The CDR3 loop reads CASSYRTSGASTNTQYF. Here the CDR3 DNA reads TGTGCCAGCAGTTACAGGACTAGCGGGGCTAGCACAAATACGCAGTATTTT.